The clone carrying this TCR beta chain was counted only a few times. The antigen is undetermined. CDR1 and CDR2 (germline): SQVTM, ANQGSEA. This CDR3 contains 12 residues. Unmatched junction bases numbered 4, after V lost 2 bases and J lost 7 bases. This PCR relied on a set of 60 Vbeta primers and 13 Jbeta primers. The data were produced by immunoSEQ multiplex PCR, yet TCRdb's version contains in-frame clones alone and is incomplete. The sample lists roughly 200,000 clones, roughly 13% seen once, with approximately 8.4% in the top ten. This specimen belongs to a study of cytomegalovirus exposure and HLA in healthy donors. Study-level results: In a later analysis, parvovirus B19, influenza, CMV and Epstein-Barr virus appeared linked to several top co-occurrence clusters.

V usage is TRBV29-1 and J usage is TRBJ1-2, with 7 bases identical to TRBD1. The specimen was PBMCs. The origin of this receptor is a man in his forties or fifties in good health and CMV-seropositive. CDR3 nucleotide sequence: TGCAGCGTTGAAAAGGGGGCGAGTGGCTACACCTTC. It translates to CSVEKGASGYTF.